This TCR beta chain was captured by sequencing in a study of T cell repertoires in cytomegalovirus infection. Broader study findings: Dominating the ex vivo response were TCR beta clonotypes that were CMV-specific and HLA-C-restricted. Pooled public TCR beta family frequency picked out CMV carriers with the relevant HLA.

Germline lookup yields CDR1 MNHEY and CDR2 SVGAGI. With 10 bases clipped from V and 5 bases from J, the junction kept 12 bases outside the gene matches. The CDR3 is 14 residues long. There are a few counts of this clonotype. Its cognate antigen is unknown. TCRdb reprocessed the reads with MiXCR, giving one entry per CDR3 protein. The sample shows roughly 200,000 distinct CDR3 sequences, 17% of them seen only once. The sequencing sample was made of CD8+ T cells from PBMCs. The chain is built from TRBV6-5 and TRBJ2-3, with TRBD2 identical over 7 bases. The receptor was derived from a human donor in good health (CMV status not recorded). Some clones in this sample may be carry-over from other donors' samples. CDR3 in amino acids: CATTREGSGDTQYF. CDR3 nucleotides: TGTGCCACGACTAGGGAGGGGTCAGGAGATACGCAGTATTTT.